The clone carrying this TCR beta chain was seen many times. Its specificity is not known. These data are taken from a study of read filtering for tumor transcriptome and immune sequencing. Turning to the study itself: The cohort had some 16 men and approximately 13 women aged roughly 45 to 90, mean roughly 70 years. Whole-transcriptome libraries were prepared after DNase treatment. Study results and limitations: This fraction held mixed bone marrow immune cells after CD138-negative sorting. Without single-read clonotypes, shared clonotype proportions correlated more between IR-seq and RNA-seq.

Molecular barcoded adaptors covering alpha/delta and beta/gamma chains were used on roughly 400 ng RNA. TCRdb passed the reads through MiXCR, listing each CDR3 protein once. The sample shows roughly 90,000 distinct CDR3 sequences, about 12% of them seen only once. The CDR3 runs 15 residues. The germline V gene has CDR1 SGHTA and CDR2 FQGNSA. The V end was cut by 4 bases, the J end by 0 bases, with 12 bases between. Specimen: a population of CD138-negative cells sorted from bone marrow. This chain connects TRBV7-2 to TRBJ1-1; the D is unclear. The TCR was taken from a donor over 35 with multiple myeloma. The CDR3 coding sequence is TGTGCCAGCAGCTCGAGACCGAGAATGAACACTGAAGCTTTCTTT. Amino acid sequence: CASSSRPRMNTEAFF.